The rows below give T cell receptor beta chains drawn from one sample of a study of CD8 T cells in acute hepatitis C reinfection. Libraries were prepared by immunoSEQ multiplex PCR; TCRdb keeps only in-frame clonotypes and omits some of them. This sample has about 38,000 clones, with about 87% found just once. The sequenced sample consisted of naive CD8+ T cells from PBMCs. These receptors originate from a man under 40 with chronic hepatitis C. CDR3s include the opening cysteine and the closing phenylalanine or tryptophan. The order of the fields is V gene, clone size, D gene, J gene, CDR3 DNA, CDR3 protein. A D gene is named only where the DNA matches it firmly. The listing skips clone size in some rows; elsewhere it reads once, few, many or a size class.

V gene: TRBV7-6
clone size: -
D gene: -
J gene: TRBJ2-2
CDR3 DNA: TGTGCCATGAGAGCGAACACCGGGGAGCTGTTTTTT
CDR3 protein: CAMRANTGELFF

V gene: TRBV7-8
clone size: -
D gene: TRBD1
J gene: TRBJ1-1
CDR3 DNA: TGTGCCAGCAGCTTATCACCGGGACAGGTAGCCACTGAAGCTTTCTTT
CDR3 protein: CASSLSPGQVATEAFF

V gene: TRBV7-9
clone size: -
D gene: -
J gene: TRBJ2-3
CDR3 DNA: TGTGCCAGCAGCCCCCGGGCGCCCCAGCAAGATACGCAGTATTTT
CDR3 protein: CASSPRAPQQDTQYF

V gene: TRBV13
clone size: few
D gene: TRBD1
J gene: TRBJ1-2
CDR3 DNA: TGTGCCAGCAAGGAAGTACAGGGGAGGTACACCTTC
CDR3 protein: CASKEVQGRYTF

V gene: TRBV11-2
clone size: -
D gene: TRBD2
J gene: TRBJ2-3
CDR3 DNA: TGTGCCAGCAGCTTAGAGGCGCTGGCGGGGGGAGTCACAGATACGCAGTATTTT
CDR3 protein: CASSLEALAGGVTDTQYF

V gene: TRBV5-6
clone size: once
D gene: -
J gene: TRBJ2-7
CDR3 DNA: TGTGCCAGCAGCTTGGTCGGAAGGGGAACCTACGAGCAGTACTTC
CDR3 protein: CASSLVGRGTYEQYF

V gene: TRBV6-5
clone size: -
D gene: -
J gene: TRBJ2-5
CDR3 DNA: TGTGCCAGCAGGGGGACTTCCTACGTCGAGACCCAGTACTTC
CDR3 protein: CASRGTSYVETQYF

V gene: TRBV9
clone size: -
D gene: TRBD2
J gene: TRBJ2-2
CDR3 DNA: TGTGCCAGCAGCGACGCCTTAGCGGGGGGGAACACCAGGGAGCTGTTTTTT
CDR3 protein: CASSDALAGGNTRELFF

V gene: TRBV5-1
clone size: -
D gene: -
J gene: TRBJ2-7
CDR3 DNA: TGTGCCAGCAGCTTGGACGTCTCCTACGAGCAGTACTTC
CDR3 protein: CASSLDVSYEQYF

V gene: TRBV4-2
clone size: -
D gene: -
J gene: TRBJ2-1
CDR3 DNA: TGTGCCAGCAGCCAAGTGGGTAGTCTCAATGAGCAGTTCTTC
CDR3 protein: CASSQVGSLNEQFF

V gene: TRBV27
clone size: -
D gene: TRBD2
J gene: TRBJ2-1
CDR3 DNA: TGTGCCAGCAGTGAGCCCGGGACTAGAGCTCTCAATGAGCAGTTCTTC
CDR3 protein: CASSEPGTRALNEQFF

V gene: TRBV6-5
clone size: -
D gene: -
J gene: TRBJ2-3
CDR3 DNA: TGTGCCGTTAAATCCCGGGTCGGCCTGACAGATACGCAGTATTTT
CDR3 protein: CAVKSRVGLTDTQYF

V gene: TRBV15
clone size: -
D gene: -
J gene: TRBJ2-7
CDR3 DNA: TGTGCCACCAGCAGGGGAACGACAGGTCTCCGTCTCTACGAGCAGTACTTC
CDR3 protein: CATSRGTTGLRLYEQYF

V gene: TRBV5-4
clone size: -
D gene: TRBD2
J gene: TRBJ2-1
CDR3 DNA: TGTGCCAGCAGCTTGGGTTTAGCGGGAGATGAGCAGTTCTTC
CDR3 protein: CASSLGLAGDEQFF

V gene: TRBV9
clone size: -
D gene: -
J gene: TRBJ2-4
CDR3 DNA: TGTGCCAGCAGCGGACAGGACAGAGATCACATTCAGTACTTC
CDR3 protein: CASSGQDRDHIQYF

V gene: TRBV7-9
clone size: once
D gene: TRBD1
J gene: TRBJ2-2
CDR3 DNA: TGTGCCAGCAGCCCCGGGACAGAAAACACCGGGGAGCTGTTTTTT
CDR3 protein: CASSPGTENTGELFF

V gene: TRBV7-6
clone size: -
D gene: -
J gene: TRBJ2-5
CDR3 DNA: TGTGCCAGCAGCCATGTCCGGGCCGTCCGGGAGACCCAGTACTTC
CDR3 protein: CASSHVRAVRETQYF

V gene: TRBV4-3
clone size: -
D gene: TRBD1
J gene: TRBJ2-1
CDR3 DNA: TGCGCCAGCAGCCCGGGACAGGGTAACTACAATGAGCAGTTCTTC
CDR3 protein: CASSPGQGNYNEQFF

V gene: TRBV4-1
clone size: -
D gene: -
J gene: TRBJ1-1
CDR3 DNA: TGCGCCAGTATGACCGGGCCGCATGAAAACACTGAAGCTTTCTTT
CDR3 protein: CASMTGPHENTEAFF

V gene: TRBV5-4
clone size: -
D gene: -
J gene: TRBJ2-7
CDR3 DNA: TGTGCCAGCAGCTTGGAGACCGGGGAAATCGAGCAGTACTTC
CDR3 protein: CASSLETGEIEQYF

V gene: TRBV7-8
clone size: -
D gene: -
J gene: TRBJ2-1
CDR3 DNA: TGTGCCAGCAGCTCTGGAGGGGGTGAGCAGTTCTTC
CDR3 protein: CASSSGGGEQFF

V gene: TRBV29-1
clone size: -
D gene: -
J gene: TRBJ2-3
CDR3 DNA: TGCAGCGTTGAAGATTGGGGCTCCCCTGGGGAGGGGGGGCCGAGAGATACGCAGTATTTT
CDR3 protein: CSVEDWGSPGEGGPRDTQYF